Following are 15 T cell receptor beta chains from one sample sequenced in a study of PD-1 blockade in classical Hodgkin lymphoma (dated by TCRdb to 2019 to 2021). Library preparation used the immunoSEQ multiplex PCR assay. TCRdb mirrors the immuneACCESS table, restricted to in-frame sequences. Some clones are absent from its copies; in checked studies, under half trace to an unresolved V gene, and the reason for the others is unknown. Within this sample are about 97,000 clones, with around 80% of them counted one time only. The ten top clones hold 12% of the sample. The sample's time point label is to be understood as: cycle 1 day 1 (C1D1), immediately before nivolumab initiation. All trial patients had relapsed after autologous stem cell transplantation, with cohorts A, B and C differing in prior brentuximab vedotin exposure. The material was peripheral blood mononuclear cells (PBMCs), obtained at baseline. Receptors were obtained from a human donor with classical Hodgkin lymphoma.

V and J are TRBV9 and TRBJ2-2; D remains unclear. CDR3 length: 12 amino acids. Germline V lookup: CDR1 SGDLS, CDR2 YYNGEE. The germline V and J ends were trimmed by 5 bases and 4 bases, with 6 bases remaining between them. CDR3 residues: CASRGATGELFF. The CDR3 nucleotides are TGTGCCAGCAGAGGTGCCACCGGGGAGCTGTTTTTT. Full variable domain (outside the CDR3, taken from reference TRBV9 and TRBJ2-2): DSGVTQTPKHLITATGQRVTLRCSPRSGDLSVYWYQQSLDQGLQFLIQYYNGEERAKGNILERFSAQQFPDLHSELNLSSLELGDSALYFCASRGATGELFFGEGSRLTVL.

The chain carries TRBV9 and TRBJ2-7, with D perhaps matching TRBD1 or TRBD2 (6 bases each). V was cut by 4 bases and J by 4 bases, with 18 bases left in between. This CDR3 comprises 15 residues. The V gene's germline CDR1 is SGDLS and CDR2 YYNGEE. The DNA of the CDR3 is TGTGCCAGCAGCCTCGAGGGGGGACTGCGTTACGAGCAGTACTTC. Amino acids: CASSLEGGLRYEQYF.

The chain is built from TRBV23-1 and TRBJ2-1; 10 bases are a match to TRBD2. TRBV23-1 is sorted into the ORF group, with uncertain function. The length of the CDR3 is 17 residues. The V and J ends lost 3 bases and 1 base, in that order; junction bases with no gene match: 6. CDR3 protein: CASSHVLAGASYNEQFF. CDR3 DNA sequence: TGCGCCAGCAGTCACGTGCTAGCGGGAGCATCCTACAATGAGCAGTTCTTC.

This clone has only one observation. The V call is TRBV7-8, the J call TRBJ2-5; D perhaps matches TRBD2 (7 bases). The V end lost 1 base, the J end lost 5 bases, and 14 bases lay between the germline ends. The germline V gene has CDR1 SGHVS and CDR2 FQNEAQ. The CDR3 sequence is 15 residues long. In DNA, the CDR3 is TGTGCCAGCAGCTTAGTCGGGGGGCGCGGGGAGACCCAGTACTTC. Encoded protein: CASSLVGGRGETQYF.

This clone turned up a few times. The V and J genes are TRBV5-1 and TRBJ2-6, with D possibly being TRBD2 (6 bases). Between the trimmed V and J ends, which lost 4 bases and 2 bases, there was a span of 13 bases. The CDR3 length is 16 residues. Germline V gene data show CDR1 as SGHRS and CDR2 as YFSETQ. The CDR3 nucleotides are TGCGCCAGCAGCCCGGGAGCACTAGCTGGGGCCAACGTCCTGACTTTC. Its translation is CASSPGALAGANVLTF.

V gene TRBV6-6 combines with J gene TRBJ2-7, with 9 bases that match TRBD1. CDR1 is MNHNY and CDR2 is SVGAGI in the germline V gene (reference sequence). This CDR3 has 13 residues. With V trimmed by 6 bases and J by 5 bases, 5 bases remained unmatched. The CDR3: CASRPQGANEQYF. The CDR3 DNA reads as TGTGCCAGCAGGCCACAGGGGGCAAACGAGCAGTACTTC.

The rearrangement uses TRBV9 and TRBJ1-4; a weak D match, TRBD1 (5 bases). The CDR3 has 15 residues. V was clipped by 4 bases and J by 3 bases, with 13 bases between them. The germline V gene encodes CDR1 SGDLS and CDR2 YYNGEE. CDR3 in DNA: TGTGCCAGCAGCCCGATGGGGCAGTCTAATGAAAAACTGTTTTTT. Translating gives CASSPMGQSNEKLFF.

V is TRBV2 and J is TRBJ1-2; 7 bases are shared with TRBD1. CDR3 length: 16 residues. Germline assignment: CDR1 SNHLY and CDR2 FYNNEI. V dropped 0 bases and J dropped 3; count of bases not matched to a gene: 7. CDR3 nucleotides: TGTGCCAGCAGTGAAGCTTCCCACCAGGGGGACTATGGCTACACCTTC. Its protein product is CASSEASHQGDYGYTF.

This sequence joins TRBV30 and TRBJ1-3; D is possibly TRBD1 (5 bases). Germline V gene data show CDR1 as GTSNPN and CDR2 as SVGIG (reference sequence). The CDR3 has 13 amino acids. Trimming pared 5 bases from V and 4 bases from J, leaving 12 bases between. The CDR3 nucleotides are TGTGCCTGGGGGGGAGTGCTCGGAAACACCATATATTTT. It codes for CAWGGVLGNTIYF.

This sequence joins TRBV15 and TRBJ1-4; maybe TRBD1 (5 bases). Trimming cost V 6 bases and J 8 bases, with 13 bases left between them. The CDR3 has 13 amino acids. Germline CDR1 is LNHNV and CDR2 is YYDKDF (reference sequence). The CDR3 nucleotides are TGTGCCACCAGTTCCAGGGACGGGGAAAAACTGTTTTTT. Translation gives CATSSRDGEKLFF.

This clone was observed a few times. V is TRBV10-2 and J is TRBJ1-1, with 7 bases matching TRBD1. The junction had 8 bases not matched to a gene; V was cut back by 5 bases and J by 2 bases. Germline V gene data show CDR1 as WSHSY and CDR2 as SAAADI. The CDR3 is made up of 15 amino acids. In DNA form, the CDR3 reads TGCGCCAGCAGTCCTCGGGACAGAGGAAACACTGAAGCTTTCTTT. It specifies CASSPRDRGNTEAFF.

The V and J genes are TRBV6-5 and TRBJ1-1; D may be TRBD1 (6 bases). The CDR3 is 14 amino acids. CDR1 MNHEY and CDR2 SVGAGI come from the germline V gene. The germline V and J ends were trimmed by 5 bases and 6 bases, with 16 bases remaining between them. In DNA form, the CDR3 reads TGTGCCAGCAGTCAGACACAGGGAAAGGCTGAAGCTTTCTTT. Translating gives CASSQTQGKAEAFF.

The chain is built from TRBV7-6 and TRBJ2-2; tentatively, D is TRBD1 (6 bases). CDR3 length equals 16 residues. Between the trimmed V and J ends, which lost 1 base and 4 bases, there was a span of 13 bases. Germline CDR1 is SGHVS and CDR2 is FNYEAQ. The CDR3 protein is CASSLVSRGGTGELFF. CDR3 bases: TGTGCCAGCAGCTTAGTGAGCAGGGGTGGCACCGGGGAGCTGTTTTTT. Drawing the rest from reference TRBV7-6 and TRBJ2-2, the complete variable domain is GAGVSQSPRYKVTKRGQDVALRCDPISGHVSLYWYRQALGQGPEFLTYFNYEAQQDKSGLPNDRFSAERPEGSISTLTIQRTEQRDSAMYRCASSLVSRGGTGELFFGEGSRLTVL.

The genes are TRBV5-4 and TRBJ2-5; the D call may be TRBD1 or TRBD2 (5 bases each). V shed 5 bases and J shed 5 bases, with 13 bases lying between them. CDR1 SGHNT and CDR2 YYREEE come from the germline V gene (reference sequence). This CDR3 spans 13 amino acids. The CDR3 DNA sequence: TGTGCCAGCAGACAGGCGGGTGGGGAGACCCAGTACTTC. It translates to CASRQAGGETQYF. Drawing the rest from reference TRBV5-4 and TRBJ2-5, the complete variable domain is ETGVTQSPTHLIKTRGQQVTLRCSSQSGHNTVSWYQQALGQGPQFIFQYYREEENGRGNFPPRFSGLQFPNYSSELNVNALELDDSALYLCASRQAGGETQYFGPGTRLLVL.

CDR3: CAISESFDEQFF. CDR3 bases: TGTGCCATCAGTGAGTCTTTCGATGAGCAGTTCTTC. V gene TRBV10-3 combines with J gene TRBJ2-1; D not resolved. The germline V gene encodes CDR1 ENHRY and CDR2 SYGVKD. This CDR3 contains 12 residues. V gave up 0 bases and J gave up 8 bases, with 5 bases separating them.